The subject of this entry is one T cell receptor (beta chain). The V segment lost 1 base and the J segment 4 bases; nucleotides outside the gene matches: 5. The CDR3 consists of 17 residues. CDR1 and CDR2 (germline): LGHDT, YNNKEL (reference sequence). The data derive from a study of blood T cell repertoires in COVID-19. About the research overall: The United States, Italy and Spain provided the acute and convalescent COVID-19 samples. PBMCs, B-cell-depleted T cells, or T cells provided the cDNA or gDNA that made up the material.

Per the original data handling: Amplification of reference gene primers was used by the study to estimate nucleated cell counts. Using immunoSEQ multiplex PCR, the repertoire was profiled, and TCRdb retains in-frame clones only, with some absent. That table supplies the V and J calls and clone size; D and trimming were determined from the DNA. The sample yields around 360,000 clones, over 75% seen once. This clonotype was obtained from a woman aged 25 to 45 with COVID-19, enrolled during active disease. J is TRBJ2-6 and V is TRBV3-1 (or the pseudogene TRBV3-2), with 9 bases that match TRBD1. Sequenced sample: peripheral blood. In nucleotides, the CDR3 is TGTGCCAGCAGCCAAGTAGGACAGGGGCGCGGGGCCAACGTCCTGACTTTC. This codes for CASSQVGQGRGANVLTF.